One sample yielded the 11 T cell receptor beta chains listed below, sequenced in a study of blood T cell repertoires in COVID-19. Method: immunoSEQ multiplex PCR; TCRdb's copy keeps in-frame clones and lacks some. The sample records tens of thousands of clones, approximately 81% being singletons. What was sequenced was peripheral blood. The origin of the receptors is a woman between 65 and 79 years old with acute or convalescent COVID-19.

The genes are TRBV19 and TRBJ2-5; 7 bases agree with TRBD1. The CDR3 has 15 amino acids. The J segment lost 5 bases and the V segment lost 2 bases, leaving 8 bases of the junction unmatched. In germline, CDR1 is LNHDA, CDR2 SQIVND (reference sequence). For the CDR3, the DNA is TGTGCCAGTAGTATATGGAAGGGACAGCTCGAGACCCAGTACTTC. As protein: CASSIWKGQLETQYF. Drawing the rest from reference TRBV19 and TRBJ2-5, the complete variable domain is DGGITQSPKYLFRKEGQNVTLSCEQNLNHDAMYWYRQDPGQGLRLIYYSQIVNDFQKGDIAEGYSVSREKKESFPLTVTSAQKNPTAFYLCASSIWKGQLETQYFGPGTRLLVL.

V usage is TRBV7-9 and J usage is TRBJ2-5; no clear D gene. The germline gives CDR1 SEHNR, CDR2 FQNEAQ (reference sequence). The CDR3 is 18 amino acids. The ends were cut back, 1 base at V and 3 bases at J, with 21 bases in the middle. CDR3 region: CASSLDLSRLQQKETQYF. The DNA for the CDR3 is TGTGCCAGCAGCTTAGACTTGTCTCGACTTCAACAAAAAGAGACCCAGTACTTC.

The chain has TRBV5-4 and TRBJ2-1; 10 nucleotides match TRBD1. CDR3 size: 15 residues. Germline CDR1 SGHNT, CDR2 YYREEE (reference sequence). J lost 4 bases, V lost 4 bases, and 5 bases had no gene match. The CDR3 nucleotides read TGTGCCAGCAGCCTTTGGACAGGGGGTTACAATGAGCAGTTCTTC. Translation: CASSLWTGGYNEQFF.

This clone has just one count. This rearrangement joins TRBV3-1 (or the pseudogene TRBV3-2) to TRBJ2-5; D is possibly TRBD2 (6 bases). Trimming shortened V by 6 bases and J by 5 bases, and 13 bases separated the two germline ends. Germline loops: CDR1 LGHDT, CDR2 YNNKEL (reference sequence). The CDR3 is 13 amino acids. The CDR3 spells CASRPRDFETQYF. Here the CDR3 DNA reads TGTGCCAGCAGACCCAGGGACTTCGAGACCCAGTACTTC.

The chain couples TRBV5-8 to TRBJ2-7; tentatively, D is TRBD2 (6 bases). Deletions cut 7 bases from V and 1 base from J, with 12 bases between. Germline V lookup: CDR1 SGHTS, CDR2 YDEGEE. The CDR3 is 13 residues long. The DNA for the CDR3 is TGTGCCAGCCGCCCCGGGGGTTCCTACGAGCAGTACGTC. This encodes CASRPGGSYEQYV.

V and J are TRBV28 and TRBJ1-3; the match to TRBD1 covers 8 bases. The CDR3 loop spans 15 amino acids. After removal of 4 bases from V and 4 bases from J, the junction contained 6 bases not matched to a gene. The germline V gene encodes CDR1 MDHEN and CDR2 SYDVKM. This CDR3 reads CASSSLRGQGNTIYF. CDR3 coding DNA: TGTGCCAGCAGTTCACTCAGGGGGCAAGGAAACACCATATATTTT.

The chain carries TRBV19 and TRBJ2-7, with D possibly matching TRBD2 (7 bases). This CDR3 region has 15 residues. Trimming pared 5 bases from V and 1 base from J, leaving 15 bases between. Germline V gene sequence: CDR1 LNHDA, CDR2 SQIVND (reference sequence). CDR3 residues: CASSLGGGASYEQYV. The DNA of the CDR3 is TGTGCCAGTAGTCTCGGAGGGGGGGCTTCCTACGAGCAGTACGTC.

This chain links TRBV11-2 with TRBJ2-5; 8 bases are a match to TRBD2. This CDR3 is built from 17 residues. Germline CDR1 and CDR2: SGHAT and FQNNGV. V trimming: 4 bases; J trimming: 5 bases; junction bases outside the gene matches: 15. DNA of the CDR3: TGTGCCAGCAGCTCCTCACCTGGAAGCGGGAGTACCGAGACCCAGTACTTC. This encodes CASSSSPGSGSTETQYF.

This clone was counted a few times. The V call is TRBV25-1, the J call TRBJ2-2; 10 bases map to TRBD2. This CDR3 has 15 amino acids. The V segment lost 3 bases and the J segment 5 bases; nucleotides outside the gene matches: 3. In germline, CDR1 is MGHDK, CDR2 SYGVNS. This chain's CDR3 is CASSEPGLATGELFF. CDR3 DNA: TGTGCCAGCAGTGAGCCGGGACTAGCGACCGGGGAGCTGTTTTTT. The whole variable domain, filled in from reference TRBV25-1 and TRBJ2-2, reads EADIYQTPRYLVIGTGKKITLECSQTMGHDKMYWYQQDPGMELHLIHYSYGVNSTEKGDLSSESTVSRIRTEHFPLTLESARPSHTSQYLCASSEPGLATGELFFGEGSRLTVL.

V and J are TRBV6-5 and TRBJ1-5; TRBD1 agrees at 7 bases. The germline gives CDR1 MNHEY, CDR2 SVGAGI. The CDR3 runs 15 residues. Germline trimming cut 5 bases from V and 6 bases from J; bases unmatched to any gene: 10. The CDR3, as DNA: TGTGCCAGCAGTCGAAGCTCACAGGGGCTTCAGCCCCAGCATTTT. This translates into CASSRSSQGLQPQHF.

This clone appeared once. The rearrangement uses TRBV10-1 and TRBJ1-4; the D gene is possibly TRBD1 (6 bases). Trimming took off 10 bases at V and 8 bases at J, with 17 bases between the two ends. Germline V gives CDR1 WNHNN, CDR2 SYGVQD (reference sequence). The CDR3 is 13 residues long. The CDR3 loop reads CATQGSYSEKLFF. As DNA, the CDR3 is TGCGCCACCCAGGGGTCCTATTCGGAAAAACTGTTTTTT.